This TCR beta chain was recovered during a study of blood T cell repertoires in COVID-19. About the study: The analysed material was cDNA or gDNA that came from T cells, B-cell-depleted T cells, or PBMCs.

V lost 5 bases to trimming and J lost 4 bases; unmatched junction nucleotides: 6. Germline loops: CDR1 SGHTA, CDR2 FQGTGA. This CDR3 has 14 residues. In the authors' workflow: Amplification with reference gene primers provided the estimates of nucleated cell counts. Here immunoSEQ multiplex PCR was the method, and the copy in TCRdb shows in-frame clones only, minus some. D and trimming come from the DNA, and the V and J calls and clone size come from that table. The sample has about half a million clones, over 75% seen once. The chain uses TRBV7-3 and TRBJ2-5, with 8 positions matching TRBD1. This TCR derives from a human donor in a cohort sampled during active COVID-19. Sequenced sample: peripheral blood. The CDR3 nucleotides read TGTGCCAGCAGCCCGACAGGGGAAGGAGAGACCCAGTACTTC. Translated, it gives CASSPTGEGETQYF. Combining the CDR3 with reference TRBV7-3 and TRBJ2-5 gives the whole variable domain GAGVSQTPSNKVTEKGKYVELRCDPISGHTALYWYRQSLGQGPEFLIYFQGTGAADDSGLPNDRFFAVRPEGSVSTLKIQRTERGDSAVYLCASSPTGEGETQYFGPGTRLLVL.